This T cell receptor (beta chain) comes out of a study of OX40 agonist ivuxolimab in advanced cancers. General study results and limits: Expanded clones belonging to CD8+ T cells outnumbered, on average, those of CD4+.

CDR1 and CDR2 (germline): MNHEY, SVGAGI. There are 11 residues in the CDR3. Germline trimming cut 6 bases from V and 12 bases from J; bases unmatched to any gene: 4. With regard to this clone: No antigen is known for it.

Repertoires were generated with immunoSEQ multiplex PCR, while TCRdb's copy carries only in-frame clones and drops some. The top ten clones hold around 0.33% of a sample with more than 80,000 clones, about 91% of them seen once. The receptor was derived from an adult with an advanced solid tumor such as melanoma, head and neck, liver or kidney cancer. The sequencing here drew on CD4+ or CD8+ T cells sorted from blood, taken in a trial of the OX40 agonist ivuxolimab. The J gene is TRBJ2-1, the V gene TRBV6-5; 8 positions match TRBD1. CDR3 protein: CASSLGTGQFF. CDR3 DNA sequence: TGTGCCAGCAGCCTAGGGACAGGGCAGTTCTTC.